Listed here are 22 T cell receptor beta chains from one sample, sequenced in a study of OX40 agonist ivuxolimab in advanced cancers. Clones were read by immunoSEQ multiplex PCR, and TCRdb kept only the in-frame ones, dropping some. Of 75,000 to 100,000 clones listed, around 90% are singletons. The sequencing used CD4+ or CD8+ T cells sorted from blood, collected in a trial of the OX40 agonist ivuxolimab. The receptor set was obtained from an adult with an advanced solid tumor such as melanoma, head and neck, liver or kidney cancer.

DNA of the CDR3: TGCGCCAGCAGGAGGGACGAGGGTATCGGCGAGCAGTTCTTC. Amino acids: CASRRDEGIGEQFF. V and J are TRBV10-1 and TRBJ2-1, with D tentatively TRBD1 or TRBD2 (5 bases each). The CDR3 is 14 residues long. Looked up from germline, CDR1 is WNHNN and CDR2 is SYGVQD (reference sequence). V was trimmed by 6 bases and J by 10 bases, leaving 19 bases between them.

This clone was seen a single time. The chain uses TRBV5-1 and TRBJ2-3; D remains ambiguous. Trimming took off 0 bases at V and 6 bases at J, with 11 bases between the two ends. Germline loops: CDR1 SGHRS, CDR2 YFSETQ. This CDR3 contains 14 residues. The CDR3 DNA sequence: TGCGCCAGCAGCTTGGCCGGACCGGCGGATACGCAGTATTTT. This encodes CASSLAGPADTQYF.

A single count supports this clone. The chain links TRBV5-1 to TRBJ1-4; TRBD1 agrees at 8 bases. This CDR3 is 15 amino acids long. V was pared by 0 bases and J by 5 bases, with 3 bases of the junction left unmatched. Germline V CDR1 and CDR2: SGHRS, YFSETQ. The CDR3 coding sequence is TGCGCCAGCAGCTTGGGGGCAGGGGGCAATGAAAAACTGTTTTTT. It specifies CASSLGAGGNEKLFF.

With respect to this clone: This sample also contains other DNA sequences that code for the same CDR3. The chain recombines TRBV29-1 with TRBJ1-4; weak D call: TRBD1 (6 bases). In germline, CDR1 is SQVTM, CDR2 ANQGSEA. Trimming took off 6 bases at V and 6 bases at J, with 11 bases between the two ends. This CDR3 region has 12 residues. The CDR3 DNA reads TGCAGCGTGTGGGGGGGCGATGAAAAACTGTTTTTT. Translation: CSVWGGDEKLFF.

The chain is built from TRBV27 and TRBJ2-5; 7 bases are a match to TRBD1. Germline loops: CDR1 MNHEY, CDR2 SMNVEV (reference sequence). The CDR3 runs 14 residues. The trim removed 5 bases at V and 5 bases at J, leaving 8 bases unmatched. CDR3 DNA sequence: TGTGCCAGCAGTGTAAACAGGGGTATGGAGACCCAGTACTTC. The encoded protein is CASSVNRGMETQYF.

With respect to this clone: Additional DNA sequences in this sample encode the identical CDR3. The rearrangement links TRBV6-1 to TRBJ1-2; the match to TRBD1 covers 7 bases. Germline CDR1 reads MNHNS; CDR2 reads SASEGT. V gave up 2 bases and J gave up 7 bases; unmatched junction bases: 7. CDR3 length: 14 residues. The CDR3 here is CASSELWQGVGYTF. The CDR3 coding sequence is TGTGCCAGCAGTGAACTCTGGCAGGGGGTTGGCTACACCTTC.

J is TRBJ2-7 and V is TRBV11-3, with D perhaps TRBD1 or TRBD2 (5 bases each). The CDR3 covers 16 residues. Germline V gene lookup returns CDR1 SGHNT and CDR2 YENEEA. V was shortened by 5 bases and J by 0 bases, with 17 bases between the two germline ends. CDR3 sequence (DNA): TGTGCCAGCAGCAAGGACTCAGGGAATCCCTCCTACGAGCAGTACTTC. Translating it yields CASSKDSGNPSYEQYF.

The chain carries TRBV7-2 and TRBJ2-2, with 12 bases fitting TRBD2. CDR3 length equals 17 residues. Germline assignment: CDR1 SGHTA and CDR2 FQGNSA. Losses at the gene ends were 8 bases for V and 5 bases for J; bases not matched to a gene: 12. The CDR3 sequence: CASLGLAGSVGTGELFF. The DNA for the CDR3 is TGTGCCAGCCTAGGACTAGCGGGATCTGTTGGAACCGGGGAGCTGTTTTTT.

The V gene is TRBV5-4, the J gene TRBJ2-1; TRBD2 matches at 7 bases. Germline values: CDR1 SGHNT, CDR2 YYREEE (reference sequence). The CDR3 covers 16 residues. The J segment lost 4 bases and the V segment lost 6 bases, leaving 13 bases of the junction unmatched. CDR3 residues: CASNLGASGLYNEQFF. As DNA, the CDR3 is TGTGCCAGCAACCTTGGTGCTAGCGGACTGTACAATGAGCAGTTCTTC.

J is TRBJ2-3 and V is TRBV10-3, with a possible D match to TRBD2 (6 bases). From germline, CDR1 is ENHRY and CDR2 SYGVKD. The ends were cut back, 3 bases at V and 2 bases at J, with 9 bases in the middle. This CDR3 region has 14 residues. DNA of the CDR3: TGTGCCATCAGTGACGGGGGAACCACAGATACGCAGTATTTT. It encodes CAISDGGTTDTQYF.

The DNA of the CDR3 is TGTGCCAGCAGTCCTCCAGGACTAGCCAAAAACATTCAGTACTTC. It yields the protein CASSPPGLAKNIQYF. This chain uses TRBV28 with TRBJ2-4, with TRBD2 as a possible D gene (5 bases). Per germline, CDR1 MDHEN and CDR2 SYDVKM. Trimming took 5 bases from V and 0 from J, leaving 11 bases between them. This CDR3 contains 15 residues. The full variable domain, in which reference TRBV28 and TRBJ2-4 provide the parts outside the CDR3, is DVKVTQSSRYLVKRTGEKVFLECVQDMDHENMFWYRQDPGLGLRLIYFSYDVKMKEKGDIPEGYSVSREKKERFSLILESASTNQTSMYLCASSPPGLAKNIQYFGAGTRLSVL.

V and J are TRBV7-2 and TRBJ1-6; TRBD1 matches 8 bases. This CDR3 comprises 14 residues. Germline CDR1 reads SGHTA; CDR2 reads FQGNSA. V lost 5 bases and J lost 9; bases outside the gene matches: 6. In nucleotides, the CDR3 is TGTGCCAGCAGCCCTGACAGGGGTTCTTCACCCCTCCACTTT. Translating it yields CASSPDRGSSPLHF.

This clone was seen more than once but under ten times. The DNA of the CDR3 is TGTGCCAGCAGATCAGGGGGCACAGATACGCAGTATTTT. Translating gives CASRSGGTDTQYF. This chain joins TRBV28 and TRBJ2-3, with TRBD1 as a possible D gene (6 bases). The CDR3 spans 13 residues. Trimming left V 6 bases short and J 1 base short, with 8 bases between. The germline V gene encodes CDR1 MDHEN and CDR2 SYDVKM.

The genes are TRBV27 and TRBJ2-7; D unresolved. Germline V gene sequence: CDR1 MNHEY, CDR2 SMNVEV (reference sequence). The germline V and J ends were trimmed by 6 bases and 7 bases, with 25 bases remaining between them. This CDR3 has 16 residues. CDR3 sequence: CASSFWWAHYRLEQYF. CDR3 in DNA: TGTGCCAGCAGCTTCTGGTGGGCCCATTATAGACTGGAGCAGTACTTC.

V and J are TRBV30 and TRBJ1-2; TRBD1 aligns across 9 bases. In germline, CDR1 is GTSNPN, CDR2 SVGIG (reference sequence). With 3 bases clipped from V and 4 bases from J, the junction kept 18 bases outside the gene matches. The CDR3 is 18 residues long. In DNA form, the CDR3 reads TGTGCCTGGAGCATACGTCCCGGGACAGGGAGGGGACTCTATGGCTACACCTTC. Protein: CAWSIRPGTGRGLYGYTF.

This chain connects TRBV10-3 to TRBJ1-2; D perhaps matches TRBD1 (5 bases). In germline, CDR1 is ENHRY, CDR2 SYGVKD. The CDR3 is 12 amino acids. Between the trimmed V and J ends, which lost 8 bases and 6 bases, there was a span of 13 bases. DNA of the CDR3: TGTGCCATCTCCGGGACCCTAGATGGCTACACCTTC. Its translation: CAISGTLDGYTF.

The chain couples TRBV5-1 to TRBJ2-7, with 13 positions matching TRBD2. Germline CDR1 reads SGHRS; CDR2 reads YFSETQ. V trimming: 4 bases; J trimming: 0 bases; junction bases outside the gene matches: 1. The CDR3 has 15 residues. CDR3 in amino acids: CASSRTSGGSYEQYF. CDR3 sequence (DNA): TGCGCCAGCAGCCGGACTAGCGGGGGCTCCTACGAGCAGTACTTC.

This chain uses TRBV19 with TRBJ1-1; D remains ambiguous. There are 17 residues in the CDR3. Germline-derived CDR1 and CDR2 are LNHDA and SQIVND (reference sequence). Trimming removed 4 bases from V and 0 bases from J, with 18 bases in between. This chain's CDR3 is CASSSRALPSMNTEAFF. The CDR3 nucleotides are TGTGCCAGTAGTAGCCGGGCCTTACCGTCCATGAACACTGAAGCTTTCTTT.

V usage is TRBV19 and J usage is TRBJ2-1; TRBD2 matches at 12 bases. Germline assignment: CDR1 LNHDA and CDR2 SQIVND (reference sequence). Trimming took 9 bases from V and 3 from J; bases not matched to a gene: 9. This CDR3 comprises 16 residues. CDR3 nucleotides: TGTGCCAGCCGATCACTAGCGGGGGGAAACTACAATGAGCAGTTCTTC. Translating gives CASRSLAGGNYNEQFF.

The chain couples TRBV28 to TRBJ2-1; 7 bases map to TRBD1. Germline V gene data show CDR1 as MDHEN and CDR2 as SYDVKM. V lost 5 bases and J lost 0; bases outside the gene matches: 10. The CDR3 is 17 amino acids. The CDR3 region is CASSRPGQISSYNEQFF. The CDR3 DNA sequence: TGTGCCAGCAGTAGACCGGGACAGATAAGCTCCTACAATGAGCAGTTCTTC. Variable domain in full (rest from reference TRBV28 and TRBJ2-1): DVKVTQSSRYLVKRTGEKVFLECVQDMDHENMFWYRQDPGLGLRLIYFSYDVKMKEKGDIPEGYSVSREKKERFSLILESASTNQTSMYLCASSRPGQISSYNEQFFGPGTRLTVL.

The chain couples TRBV5-1 to TRBJ1-3; a weak D match, TRBD1 (5 bases). Between the trimmed V and J ends, which lost 4 bases and 0 bases, there was a span of 11 bases. The CDR3 extends over 15 amino acids. The germline V gene encodes CDR1 SGHRS and CDR2 YFSETQ. The CDR3 nucleotides read TGCGCCAGCAGCAGCTGGGACGGCTCTGGAAACACCATATATTTT. As protein: CASSSWDGSGNTIYF. The full variable domain, completed using reference TRBV5-1 and TRBJ1-3, is KAGVTQTPRYLIKTRGQQVTLSCSPISGHRSVSWYQQTPGQGLQFLFEYFSETQRNKGNFPGRFSGRQFSNSRSEMNVSTLELGDSALYLCASSSWDGSGNTIYFGEGSWLTVV.

The chain carries TRBV7-2 and TRBJ2-7; D gene uncertain. The CDR3 consists of 13 residues. V was cut by 1 base and J by 0 bases, with 4 bases left in between. Germline loops: CDR1 SGHTA, CDR2 FQGNSA. CDR3 coding DNA: TGTGCCAGCAGCTTAGATCTCTCCTACGAGCAGTACTTC. This gives the protein CASSLDLSYEQYF. Complete variable domain (other parts from reference TRBV7-2 and TRBJ2-7): GAGVSQSPSNKVTEKGKDVELRCDPISGHTALYWYRQSLGQGLEFLIYFQGNSAPDKSGLPSDRFSAERTGGSVSTLTIQRTQQEDSAVYLCASSLDLSYEQYFGPGTRLTVT.